This TCR beta chain was identified during a study of T-cell reconstitution after alpha-beta-depleted transplantation in children. General observations from the study: After one year, T-cell counts and TCRbeta diversity mostly came from new T cells. Surviving recipient T cells and thymic progenitors produced the high day-60 TCRbeta diversity seen in some patients.

On this clonotype: The antigen remains unidentified.

V trimming: 5 bases; J trimming: 0 bases; junction bases outside the gene matches: 5. There are 17 residues in the CDR3. CDR1 is SGHTA and CDR2 is FQGTGA in the germline V gene. Unique molecular identifiers were built into the TCRbeta library. One entry per CDR3 protein results from TCRdb running MiXCR on the PCR reads. There are roughly 570,000 distinct CDR3 sequences in the sample; 25% to 30% occur only once, and approximately 33% lies in the top ten. The chain is built from TRBV7-3 and TRBJ2-3, with 13 bases matching TRBD2. The starting material was PBMCs, obtained before TCRalphabeta/CD19-depleted stem cell transplant. The clonotype was recovered from a boy younger than two with Wiskott-Aldrich syndrome, due to receive a stem cell transplant. CDR3 region: CASSPGLAGSSTDTQYF. In nucleotides, the CDR3 is TGTGCCAGCAGCCCGGGACTAGCGGGGTCTAGCACAGATACGCAGTATTTT.